This T cell receptor beta chain appears in the sequencing data of a study of response to subunit inactivated influenza vaccine. TCRdb used MiXCR to reprocess the RT-PCR reads, holding one entry per CDR3 protein. Of 500,000 to 550,000 distinct CDR3 sequences detected, approximately 7.7% appear once; the ten largest clones hold roughly 13%. Germline loops: CDR1 DFQATT, CDR2 SNEGSKA (reference sequence). The germline V and J ends were trimmed by 4 bases and 0 bases, with 10 bases remaining between them. This CDR3 contains 14 residues. The sequencing here drew on PBMCs from blood, taken around 25 months after vaccination. The chain couples TRBV20-1 to TRBJ2-4, with unresolved D. The clonotype comes from a man in his fifties or sixties who received an inactivated influenza vaccine. The CDR3 coding sequence is TGCAGTGCTACCGGCCTGCTAGCCAAAAACATTCAGTACTTC. This encodes CSATGLLAKNIQYF.